The 10 T cell receptor beta chains given below trace back to one sample, sequenced in a study of blood T cell repertoires in COVID-19. Clones were read by immunoSEQ multiplex PCR, and TCRdb kept only the in-frame ones, dropping some. The profile shows 150,000 to 200,000 clones, about 88% of them singletons. The sequencing sample was made of peripheral blood. All receptors derive from a woman older than 75 in a cohort sampled during active or convalescent COVID-19.

The V and J genes are TRBV6-1 and TRBJ1-2; tentative D call: TRBD1 (5 bases). Germline V CDR1 and CDR2: MNHNS, SASEGT. This CDR3 is 13 amino acids long. V was cut by 0 bases and J by 6 bases, with 8 bases left in between. CDR3 nucleotide sequence: TGTGCCAGCAGTGAAGCGTCCAGGGATGGCTACACCTTC. Protein sequence: CASSEASRDGYTF.

V usage is TRBV18 and J usage is TRBJ1-2, with D possibly matching TRBD1 (6 bases). Trimming stripped 3 bases from V and 8 bases from J, with 13 bases between. The germline V gene has CDR1 KGHSH and CDR2 LQKENI. CDR3 length: 13 amino acids. CDR3 sequence (DNA): TGTGCCAGCTCACCGGGGGCAGTCGGGGGCTACACCTTC. It translates to CASSPGAVGGYTF.

This clone was counted only a few times. This chain joins TRBV5-1 and TRBJ2-2, with D unclear. Germline-derived CDR1 and CDR2 are SGHRS and YFSETQ. The germline V and J ends were trimmed by 4 bases and 4 bases, with 20 bases remaining between them. The CDR3 loop spans 17 amino acids. CDR3 sequence: CASSPKAGPGFTGELFF. CDR3 nucleotides: TGCGCCAGCAGCCCTAAGGCCGGTCCAGGATTCACCGGGGAGCTGTTTTTT.

This chain uses TRBV6-5 with TRBJ1-2, with D possibly being TRBD1 (6 bases). This CDR3 is 15 amino acids long. V lost 0 bases, J lost 1 base, and 9 bases lay in between. From germline, CDR1 is MNHEY and CDR2 SVGAGI. This CDR3 is CASSYSLQGNYGYTF. The CDR3 DNA reads TGTGCCAGCAGTTACTCCCTACAGGGTAACTATGGCTACACCTTC.

This chain's CDR3 is CASSLPTGRNQPQHF. The DNA for the CDR3 is TGTGCCAGCAGTTTACCCACAGGGCGCAATCAGCCCCAGCATTTT. This chain uses TRBV28 with TRBJ1-5, with D possibly being TRBD1 (6 bases). V gave up 2 bases and J gave up 2 bases, with 10 bases separating them. Germline values: CDR1 MDHEN, CDR2 SYDVKM. The CDR3 is 15 residues long.

The chain carries TRBV28 and TRBJ2-7; 8 nucleotides agree with TRBD2. J lost 3 bases, V lost 5 bases, and 6 bases had no gene match. The CDR3 covers 14 residues. Germline CDR1 MDHEN, CDR2 SYDVKM. CDR3 bases: TGTGCCAGCAGTGAGGGACTAGTTTTCTACGAGCAGTACTTC. Protein sequence: CASSEGLVFYEQYF.

This clone came up a few times. CDR3 sequence: CATSESGLGQFTDTQYF. For the CDR3, the DNA is TGTGCCACCAGTGAATCGGGACTAGGCCAGTTCACAGATACGCAGTATTTT. The chain is built from TRBV24-1 and TRBJ2-3; 8 bases are a match to TRBD2. There are 17 residues in the CDR3. J lost 2 bases, V lost 4 bases, and 10 bases had no gene match. In germline, CDR1 is KGHDR, CDR2 SFDVKD.

This clone was observed once. The J gene is TRBJ1-6, the V gene TRBV3-1 (or the pseudogene TRBV3-2); possible D gene TRBD1, 6 bases. The V gene's germline CDR1 is LGHDT and CDR2 YNNKEL (reference sequence). This CDR3 is 16 amino acids long. Deletions cut 0 bases from V and 10 bases from J, with 16 bases between. CDR3 DNA sequence: TGTGCCAGCAGCCAAGAGGTCCACAGGGTCGTGTCACCCCTCCACTTT. The encoded protein is CASSQEVHRVVSPLHF.

The chain joins TRBV5-4 to TRBJ2-7, with D perhaps TRBD1 (5 bases). Germline CDR1 SGHNT, CDR2 YYREEE (reference sequence). CDR3 length: 13 residues. The V end was cut by 0 bases, the J end by 6 bases, with 10 bases between. This CDR3 reads CASSLVGLVEQYF. As DNA, the CDR3 is TGTGCCAGCAGCTTGGTGGGGCTTGTCGAGCAGTACTTC.

This chain uses TRBV27 with TRBJ2-3; 9 positions agree with TRBD2. The length of the CDR3 is 15 residues. The V and J ends lost 6 bases and 5 bases, in that order; junction bases with no gene match: 9. Germline V gives CDR1 MNHEY, CDR2 SMNVEV (reference sequence). This CDR3 reads CASRNVRGGIDTQYF. CDR3 in DNA: TGTGCCAGCAGAAATGTGCGGGGGGGCATAGATACGCAGTATTTT.